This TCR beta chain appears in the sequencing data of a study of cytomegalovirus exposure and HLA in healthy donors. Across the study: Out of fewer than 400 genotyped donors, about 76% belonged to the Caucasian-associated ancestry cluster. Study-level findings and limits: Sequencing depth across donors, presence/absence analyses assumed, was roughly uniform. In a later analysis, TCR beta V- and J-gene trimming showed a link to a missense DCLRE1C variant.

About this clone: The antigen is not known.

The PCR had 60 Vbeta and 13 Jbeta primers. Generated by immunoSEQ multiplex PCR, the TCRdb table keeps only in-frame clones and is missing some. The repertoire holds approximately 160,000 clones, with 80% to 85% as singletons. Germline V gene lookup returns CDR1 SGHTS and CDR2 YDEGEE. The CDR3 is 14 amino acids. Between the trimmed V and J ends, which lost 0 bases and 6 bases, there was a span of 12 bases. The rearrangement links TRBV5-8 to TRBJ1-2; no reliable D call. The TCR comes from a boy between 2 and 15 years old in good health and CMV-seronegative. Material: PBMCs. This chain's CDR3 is CASSLGEGGDGYTF. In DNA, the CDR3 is TGTGCCAGCAGCTTGGGAGAGGGCGGGGATGGCTACACCTTC.